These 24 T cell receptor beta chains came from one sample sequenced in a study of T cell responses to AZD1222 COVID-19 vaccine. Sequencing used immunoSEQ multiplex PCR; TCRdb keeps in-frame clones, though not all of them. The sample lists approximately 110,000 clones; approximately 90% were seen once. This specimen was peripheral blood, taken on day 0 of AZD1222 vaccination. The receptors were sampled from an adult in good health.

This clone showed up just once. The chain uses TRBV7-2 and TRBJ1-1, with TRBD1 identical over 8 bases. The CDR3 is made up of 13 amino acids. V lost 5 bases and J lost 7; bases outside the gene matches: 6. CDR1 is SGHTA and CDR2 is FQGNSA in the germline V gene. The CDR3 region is CASSPGGGLEAFF. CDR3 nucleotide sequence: TGTGCCAGCAGCCCAGGGGGCGGCCTTGAAGCTTTCTTT.

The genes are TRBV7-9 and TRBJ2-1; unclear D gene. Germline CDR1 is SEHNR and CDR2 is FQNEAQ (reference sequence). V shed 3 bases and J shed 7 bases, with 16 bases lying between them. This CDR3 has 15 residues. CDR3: CASSLRSQDINEQFF. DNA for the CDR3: TGTGCCAGCAGCTTGCGCAGTCAGGATATTAATGAGCAGTTCTTC.

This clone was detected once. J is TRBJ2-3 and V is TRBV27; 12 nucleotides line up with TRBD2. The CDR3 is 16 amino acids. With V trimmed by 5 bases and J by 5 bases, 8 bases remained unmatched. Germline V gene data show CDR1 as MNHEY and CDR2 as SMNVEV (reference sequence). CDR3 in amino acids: CASSLTLAGGIDTQYF. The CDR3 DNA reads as TGTGCCAGCAGTCTTACACTAGCGGGAGGAATAGATACGCAGTATTTT.

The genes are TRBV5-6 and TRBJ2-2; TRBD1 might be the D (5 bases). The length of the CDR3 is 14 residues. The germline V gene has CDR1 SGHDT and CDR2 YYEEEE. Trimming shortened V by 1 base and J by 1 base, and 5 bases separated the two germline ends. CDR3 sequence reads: CASSLTGNTGELFF. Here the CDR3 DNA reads TGTGCCAGCAGCTTGACAGGGAACACCGGGGAGCTGTTTTTT.

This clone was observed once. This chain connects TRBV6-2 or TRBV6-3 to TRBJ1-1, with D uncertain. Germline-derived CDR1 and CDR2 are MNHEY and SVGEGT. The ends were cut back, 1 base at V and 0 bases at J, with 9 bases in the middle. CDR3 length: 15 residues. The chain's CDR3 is CASSYFWPMNTEAFF. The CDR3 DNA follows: TGTGCCAGCAGTTACTTCTGGCCCATGAACACTGAAGCTTTCTTT.

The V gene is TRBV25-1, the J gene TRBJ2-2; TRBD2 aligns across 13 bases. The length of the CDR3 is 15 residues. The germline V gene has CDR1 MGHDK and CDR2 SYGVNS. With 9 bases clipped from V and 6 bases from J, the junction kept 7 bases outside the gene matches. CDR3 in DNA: TGTGCCAGGAGGGTCGGACTAGCGGGAGCCGGGGAGCTGTTTTTT. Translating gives CARRVGLAGAGELFF.

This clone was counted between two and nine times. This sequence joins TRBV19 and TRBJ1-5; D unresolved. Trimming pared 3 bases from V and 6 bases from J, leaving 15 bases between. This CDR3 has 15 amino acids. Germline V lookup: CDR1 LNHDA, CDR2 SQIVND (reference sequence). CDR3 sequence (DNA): TGTGCCAGTAGTATTCTCGGAGGGTTAGGTCAGCCCCAGCATTTT. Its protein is CASSILGGLGQPQHF.

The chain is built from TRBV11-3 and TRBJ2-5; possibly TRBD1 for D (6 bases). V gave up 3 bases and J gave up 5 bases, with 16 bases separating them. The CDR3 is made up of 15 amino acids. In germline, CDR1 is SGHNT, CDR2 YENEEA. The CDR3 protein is CASSFMGDKTETQYF. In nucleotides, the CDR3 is TGTGCCAGCAGCTTTATGGGGGACAAGACGGAGACCCAGTACTTC. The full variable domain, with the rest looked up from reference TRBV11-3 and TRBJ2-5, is EAGVVQSPRYKIIEKKQPVAFWCNPISGHNTLYWYLQNLGQGPELLIRYENEEAVDDSQLPKDRFSAERLKGVDSTLKIQPAELGDSAVYLCASSFMGDKTETQYFGPGTRLLVL.

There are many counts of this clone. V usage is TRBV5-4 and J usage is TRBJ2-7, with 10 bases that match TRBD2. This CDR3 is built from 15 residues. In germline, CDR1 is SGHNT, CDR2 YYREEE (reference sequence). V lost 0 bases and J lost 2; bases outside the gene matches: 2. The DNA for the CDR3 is TGTGCCAGCAGCTTGGGAAGCGGGAGGGCCTACGAGCAGTACTTC. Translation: CASSLGSGRAYEQYF. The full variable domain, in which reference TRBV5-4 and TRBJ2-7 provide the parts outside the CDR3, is ETGVTQSPTHLIKTRGQQVTLRCSSQSGHNTVSWYQQALGQGPQFIFQYYREEENGRGNFPPRFSGLQFPNYSSELNVNALELDDSALYLCASSLGSGRAYEQYFGPGTRLTVT.

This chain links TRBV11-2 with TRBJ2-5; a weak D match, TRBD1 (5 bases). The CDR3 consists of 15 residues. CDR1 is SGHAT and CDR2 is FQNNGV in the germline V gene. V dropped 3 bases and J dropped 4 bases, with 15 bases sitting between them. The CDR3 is CASSLGPGRVETQYF. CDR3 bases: TGTGCCAGCAGCTTGGGTCCGGGCAGGGTAGAGACCCAGTACTTC.

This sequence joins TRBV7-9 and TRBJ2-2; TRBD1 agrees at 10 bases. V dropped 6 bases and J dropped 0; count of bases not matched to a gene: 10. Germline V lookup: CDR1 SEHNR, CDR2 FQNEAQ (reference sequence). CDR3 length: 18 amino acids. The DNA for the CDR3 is TGTGCCAGCAGGGCCGGGACAGGGGTTGGCGCGAACACCGGGGAGCTGTTTTTT. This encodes CASRAGTGVGANTGELFF. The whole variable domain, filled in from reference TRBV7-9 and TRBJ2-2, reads DTGVSQNPRHKITKRGQNVTFRCDPISEHNRLYWYRQTLGQGPEFLTYFQNEAQLEKSRLLSDRFSAERPKGSFSTLEIQRTEQGDSAMYLCASRAGTGVGANTGELFFGEGSRLTVL.

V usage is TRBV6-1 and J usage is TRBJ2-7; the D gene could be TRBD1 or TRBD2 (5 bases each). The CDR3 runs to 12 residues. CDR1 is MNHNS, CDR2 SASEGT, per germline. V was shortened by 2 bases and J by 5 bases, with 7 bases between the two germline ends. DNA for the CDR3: TGTGCCAGCAGTGAACAGGGAGACGAGCAGTACTTC. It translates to CASSEQGDEQYF.

In DNA, the CDR3 is TGCGCCAGCAGCCAAGAGGATGGGACCGAGCGGGAGCAGTTCTTC. Protein: CASSQEDGTEREQFF. This sequence joins TRBV4-3 and TRBJ2-1, with D perhaps TRBD1 or TRBD2 (5 bases each). V dropped 0 bases and J dropped 10 bases, with 16 bases sitting between them. This CDR3 is built from 15 residues. Germline V gives CDR1 LGHNA, CDR2 YSLEER.

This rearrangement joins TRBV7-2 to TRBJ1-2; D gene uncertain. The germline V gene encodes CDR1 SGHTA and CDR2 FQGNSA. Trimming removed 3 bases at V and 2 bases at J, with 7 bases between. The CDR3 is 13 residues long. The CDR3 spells CASSFDTNYGYTF. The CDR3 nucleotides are TGTGCCAGCAGCTTTGACACCAACTATGGCTACACCTTC.

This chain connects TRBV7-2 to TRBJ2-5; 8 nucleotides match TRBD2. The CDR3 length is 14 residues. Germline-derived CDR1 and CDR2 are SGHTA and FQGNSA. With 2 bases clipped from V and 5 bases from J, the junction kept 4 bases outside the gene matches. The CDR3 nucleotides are TGTGCCAGCAGCTTACCGGGAGGGGCGGAGACCCAGTACTTC. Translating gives CASSLPGGAETQYF.

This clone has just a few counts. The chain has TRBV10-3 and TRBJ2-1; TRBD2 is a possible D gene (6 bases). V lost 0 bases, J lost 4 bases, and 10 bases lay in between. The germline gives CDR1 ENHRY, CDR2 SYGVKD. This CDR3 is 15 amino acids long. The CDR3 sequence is CAISESVAEYNEQFF. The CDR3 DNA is TGTGCCATCAGTGAGTCGGTAGCGGAGTACAATGAGCAGTTCTTC.

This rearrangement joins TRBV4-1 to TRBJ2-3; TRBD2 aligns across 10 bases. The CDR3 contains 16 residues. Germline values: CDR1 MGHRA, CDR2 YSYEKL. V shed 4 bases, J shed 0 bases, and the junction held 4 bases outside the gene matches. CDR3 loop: CASSRGLARSTDTQYF. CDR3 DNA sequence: TGCGCCAGCAGCCGGGGACTAGCGCGGAGCACAGATACGCAGTATTTT.

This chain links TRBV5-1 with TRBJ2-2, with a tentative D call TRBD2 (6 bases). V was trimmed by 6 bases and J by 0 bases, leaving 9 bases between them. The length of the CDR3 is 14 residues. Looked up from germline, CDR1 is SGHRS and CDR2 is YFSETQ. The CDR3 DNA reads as TGCGCCAGCAACGGGGGAGCGAACACCGGGGAGCTGTTTTTT. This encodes CASNGGANTGELFF.

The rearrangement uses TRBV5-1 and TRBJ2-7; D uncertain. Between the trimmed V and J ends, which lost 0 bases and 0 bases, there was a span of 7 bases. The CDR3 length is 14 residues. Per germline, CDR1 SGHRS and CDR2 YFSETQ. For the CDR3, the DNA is TGCGCCAGCAGCTTGGGACTTCCCTCCTACGAGCAGTACTTC. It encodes CASSLGLPSYEQYF.

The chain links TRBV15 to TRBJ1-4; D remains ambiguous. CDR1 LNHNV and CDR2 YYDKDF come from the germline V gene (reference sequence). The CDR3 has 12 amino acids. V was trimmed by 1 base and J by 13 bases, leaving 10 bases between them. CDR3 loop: CATSRASSPLFF. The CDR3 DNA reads TGTGCCACCAGCAGAGCCAGCAGCCCACTGTTTTTT.

The chain's CDR3 is CASSRRRESYEQYF. DNA for the CDR3: TGTGCCAGTAGTCGGAGGAGAGAATCCTACGAGCAGTACTTC. V and J are TRBV19 and TRBJ2-7; possible D gene TRBD2, 5 bases. The V and J ends lost 5 bases and 1 base respectively, with 12 bases between them. The germline V gene has CDR1 LNHDA and CDR2 SQIVND (reference sequence). The CDR3 length is 14 residues.

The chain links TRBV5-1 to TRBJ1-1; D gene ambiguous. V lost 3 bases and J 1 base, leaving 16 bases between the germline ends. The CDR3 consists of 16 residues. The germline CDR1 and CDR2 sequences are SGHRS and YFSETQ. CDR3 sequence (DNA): TGCGCCAGCAGCTCTCTTACAGCGTACTCGAACACTGAAGCTTTCTTT. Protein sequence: CASSSLTAYSNTEAFF.

CDR3 in DNA: TGTGCCTGGGGCTCCGTGGGGGATTCACCCCTCCACTTT. This gives the protein CAWGSVGDSPLHF. The chain links TRBV30 to TRBJ1-6; possibly TRBD1 for D (5 bases). Trimming took off 5 bases at V and 8 bases at J, with 13 bases between the two ends. The CDR3 totals 13 residues. The germline CDR1 and CDR2 sequences are GTSNPN and SVGIG (reference sequence).

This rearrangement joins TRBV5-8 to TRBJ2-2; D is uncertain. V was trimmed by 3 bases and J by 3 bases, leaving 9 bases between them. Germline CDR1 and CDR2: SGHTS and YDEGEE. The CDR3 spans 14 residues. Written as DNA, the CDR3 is TGTGCCAGCAGCTGGTCCTTCTACACCGGGGAGCTGTTTTTT. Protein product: CASSWSFYTGELFF.